Listed here are 17 T cell receptor beta chains from one sample, sequenced in a study of beta chain features in type 1 diabetes. TCRB transcripts that were expressed got sequenced, as all of the isolated RNA had been reverse transcribed. The table came from immunoSEQ multiplex PCR; TCRdb's copy has only in-frame clones and leaves some out. This sample has 120,000 to 150,000 clones; around 50% occur once, and the top ten carry around 0.43%. Sequenced input: Tregs from blood. These receptors originate from a man aged 18 to 30 in good health.

This clone has just a few counts. This sequence joins TRBV18 and TRBJ2-1; 13 positions agree with TRBD2. Germline V gene data show CDR1 as KGHSH and CDR2 as LQKENI. The ends lost 6 bases at V and 6 bases at J; junction bases unmatched: 2. The CDR3 sequence is 14 residues long. CDR3 coding DNA: TGTGCCAGCTCGGGGACTAGCGGGATCAATGAGCAGTTCTTC. Translation: CASSGTSGINEQFF.

The gene calls are TRBV10-3 and TRBJ2-5; 11 nucleotides match TRBD2. Germline V gene data show CDR1 as ENHRY and CDR2 as SYGVKD. Trimming removed 3 bases from V and 3 bases from J; junction bases left unmatched: 3. The CDR3 contains 15 residues. CDR3 DNA sequence: TGTGCCATCAGTGATTCGGGACTAGCGGAAGAGACCCAGTACTTC. It specifies CAISDSGLAEETQYF.

This clone was detected only once. This CDR3 is also generated by other DNA sequences in the sample. V usage is TRBV19 and J usage is TRBJ2-7, with a possible D match to TRBD1 (6 bases). V lost 4 bases and J 4 bases, leaving 11 bases between the germline ends. This CDR3 spans 13 amino acids. CDR1 and CDR2 (germline): LNHDA, SQIVND (reference sequence). CDR3 sequence reads: CASSTGQSYEQYF. In DNA form, the CDR3 reads TGTGCCAGTAGTACCGGACAGAGTTACGAGCAGTACTTC.

V is TRBV9 and J is TRBJ2-3; D remains ambiguous. The CDR3 length is 15 residues. Germline assignment: CDR1 SGDLS and CDR2 YYNGEE. The V end was cut by 3 bases, the J end by 2 bases, with 13 bases between. The CDR3 DNA reads TGTGCCAGCAGCGCACGGGTCCTCCCCACAGATACGCAGTATTTT. Protein: CASSARVLPTDTQYF. Full variable domain (outside the CDR3, taken from reference TRBV9 and TRBJ2-3): DSGVTQTPKHLITATGQRVTLRCSPRSGDLSVYWYQQSLDQGLQFLIQYYNGEERAKGNILERFSAQQFPDLHSELNLSSLELGDSALYFCASSARVLPTDTQYFGPGTRLTVL.

This clone was detected only a few times. V and J are TRBV9 and TRBJ1-1; possible D gene TRBD1, 6 bases. Germline V lookup: CDR1 SGDLS, CDR2 YYNGEE. Trimming took off 3 bases at V and 5 bases at J, with 8 bases between the two ends. There are 12 residues in the CDR3. The CDR3 bases are TGTGCCAGCAGCGCCCAGGGGACTGAAGCTTTCTTT. Translating it yields CASSAQGTEAFF.

This clone was recorded a few times. The V and J genes are TRBV25-1 and TRBJ1-1; no reliable D call. The CDR3 covers 13 residues. Trimming cost V 1 base and J 1 base, with 4 bases left between them. Germline V gene sequence: CDR1 MGHDK, CDR2 SYGVNS. The CDR3 spells CASSEFGNTEAFF. CDR3 nucleotides: TGTGCCAGCAGTGAATTCGGGAACACTGAAGCTTTCTTT.

The table lists this clone with a few counts. This chain joins TRBV5-1 and TRBJ1-2; D perhaps matches TRBD1 (5 bases). CDR1 SGHRS and CDR2 YFSETQ come from the germline V gene. The CDR3 is 17 amino acids. V was pared by 2 bases and J by 4 bases, with 21 bases between. CDR3 residues: CASSFQGASRRFYGYTF. The CDR3 nucleotides read TGCGCCAGCAGCTTCCAGGGCGCGAGCCGACGATTCTATGGCTACACCTTC.

The chain employs TRBV27 and TRBJ2-7, with D tentatively TRBD1 (6 bases). The CDR3 has 15 residues. In germline, CDR1 is MNHEY, CDR2 SMNVEV (reference sequence). V was pared by 6 bases and J by 3 bases, with 18 bases between. CDR3 sequence (DNA): TGTGCCAGCAGAGCGAGGTGGGGGCCTTACTACGAGCAGTACTTC. Its protein product is CASRARWGPYYEQYF.

The rearrangement links TRBV30 to TRBJ1-5; 8 nucleotides align to TRBD1. Trimming took 3 bases from V and 6 from J; bases not matched to a gene: 4. CDR1 is GTSNPN, CDR2 SVGIG, per germline (reference sequence). The CDR3 is 13 amino acids. Here the CDR3 DNA reads TGTGCCTGGAGGACAGGGGAGTTTCAGCCCCAGCATTTT. Protein sequence: CAWRTGEFQPQHF.

The rearrangement uses TRBV4-1 and TRBJ1-1; no reliable D call. V gave up 4 bases and J gave up 10 bases, with 16 bases separating them. The CDR3 length is 13 residues. CDR1 is MGHRA, CDR2 YSYEKL, per germline. This CDR3 is CASSLLGGVRAFF. CDR3 nucleotides: TGCGCCAGCAGCCTCCTAGGCGGGGTTCGAGCTTTCTTT.

This rearrangement joins TRBV7-2 to TRBJ2-5; TRBD1 is a possible D gene (6 bases). The J call could be wrong; TRBJ2-7 is a better fit for the DNA end. Germline V CDR1 and CDR2: SGHTA, FQGNSA. The CDR3 runs to 17 residues. The DNA of the CDR3 is TGTGCCAGCAGCTTATCTCTGGGACACGCCCTTGGGGGCGAGCAGTACTTC. Its translation is CASSLSLGHALGGEQYF.

This clone showed up just a few times. The chain couples TRBV6-1 to TRBJ2-3, with D tentatively TRBD2 (6 bases). The V gene's germline CDR1 is MNHNS and CDR2 SASEGT. This CDR3 region has 16 residues. V was pared by 0 bases and J by 4 bases, with 14 bases between. CDR3 nucleotide sequence: TGTGCCAGCAGTGAAGCGCGGACTATCCTCGCAGATACGCAGTATTTT. Residues: CASSEARTILADTQYF.

This clone was seen a single time. The chain has TRBV7-7 and TRBJ2-2; possible D gene TRBD1, 5 bases. Trimming shortened V by 5 bases and J by 3 bases, and 10 bases separated the two germline ends. The CDR3 has 14 residues. Germline CDR1 SSHAT, CDR2 FNYEAQ (reference sequence). The CDR3: CASSRGVDTGELFF. The DNA of the CDR3 is TGTGCCAGCAGCAGGGGCGTTGACACCGGGGAGCTGTTTTTT.

The rearrangement joins TRBV28 to TRBJ2-7, with 8 bases lining up with TRBD1. J gave up 0 bases and V 3 bases, and 4 bases lay outside the gene matches. The CDR3 has 15 amino acids. The germline CDR1 and CDR2 sequences are MDHEN and SYDVKM. For the CDR3, the DNA is TGTGCCAGCAGTTTTATAGGGACAGGCTCCTACGAGCAGTACTTC. Amino acids: CASSFIGTGSYEQYF.

The chain joins TRBV5-1 to TRBJ1-1; 9 nucleotides line up with TRBD1. The CDR3 totals 16 residues. V was pared by 3 bases and J by 1 base, with 7 bases of the junction left unmatched. The germline V gene has CDR1 SGHRS and CDR2 YFSETQ. The CDR3 nucleotides are TGCGCCAGCAGCTGGGGGACAGGGAGGGCGAACACTGAAGCTTTCTTT. It is translated as CASSWGTGRANTEAFF.

This clone was counted a few times. The genes are TRBV9 and TRBJ2-2; D uncertain. V was shortened by 4 bases and J by 8 bases, with 9 bases between the two germline ends. The CDR3 totals 12 residues. Germline CDR1 is SGDLS and CDR2 is YYNGEE. This CDR3 is CASSTRVGELFF. As DNA, the CDR3 is TGTGCCAGCAGCACGCGAGTAGGGGAGCTGTTTTTT. The entire variable domain, with the rest obtained from reference TRBV9 and TRBJ2-2, is as follows: DSGVTQTPKHLITATGQRVTLRCSPRSGDLSVYWYQQSLDQGLQFLIQYYNGEERAKGNILERFSAQQFPDLHSELNLSSLELGDSALYFCASSTRVGELFFGEGSRLTVL.

J is TRBJ2-2 and V is TRBV27; D perhaps matches TRBD1 (6 bases). The V end was cut by 7 bases, the J end by 1 base, with 13 bases between. Germline CDR1 and CDR2: MNHEY and SMNVEV (reference sequence). CDR3 size: 15 residues. The DNA for the CDR3 is TGTGCCAGCAAACGGACAGTCCAGAACACCGGGGAGCTGTTTTTT. Its protein is CASKRTVQNTGELFF.